The rows below give T cell receptor beta chains drawn from one sample of a study of T cell responses to AZD1222 COVID-19 vaccine. The assay was immunoSEQ multiplex PCR, and TCRdb's table has in-frame clones only and misses some. The data show over 150,000 clones, with 80% to 90% seen just once and roughly 6% held by the top ten. Sequencing was performed on peripheral blood, taken on day 0 of AZD1222 vaccination. The receptors come from an adult in good health. The CDR3 runs from the conserved cysteine through the conserved F or W. Each record gives: J gene, D gene, V gene, clone size, CDR3 DNA, CDR3 protein. The D gene is left open where the match is weak. Clone size is stated in some rows and not others, as once, few, many or a class when expanded.

j_call: TRBJ1-2; d_call: TRBD1; v_call: TRBV19; clone_size: -; cdr3_nt: TGTGCCAGTACCCCGGGACAGGGAAGTTATGGCTACACCTTC; cdr3_aa: CASTPGQGSYGYTF
j_call: TRBJ1-1; d_call: -; v_call: TRBV6-6; clone_size: once; cdr3_nt: TGTGCCAGCAGCAACGTCTGGGGGAACACTGAAGCTTTCTTT; cdr3_aa: CASSNVWGNTEAFF
j_call: TRBJ2-1; d_call: TRBD2; v_call: TRBV28; clone_size: -; cdr3_nt: TGTGCCAGCAGTCCGCGGGAGGGCAGGGAGCAGTTCTTC; cdr3_aa: CASSPREGREQFF
j_call: TRBJ2-7; d_call: -; v_call: TRBV5-5; clone_size: -; cdr3_nt: TGTGCCAGAACAGGGACGGAAAACGAGCAGTACTTC; cdr3_aa: CARTGTENEQYF
j_call: TRBJ1-5; d_call: TRBD1; v_call: TRBV11-2; clone_size: -; cdr3_nt: TGTGCCAGCAGCTTCGACAGGGGAAGCAATCAGCCCCAGCATTTT; cdr3_aa: CASSFDRGSNQPQHF
j_call: TRBJ2-1; d_call: TRBD1; v_call: TRBV6-5; clone_size: -; cdr3_nt: TGTGCCAGCAGGAGGACAGGGAATGAGCAGTTCTTC; cdr3_aa: CASRRTGNEQFF
j_call: TRBJ1-5; d_call: -; v_call: TRBV28; clone_size: -; cdr3_nt: TGTGCCAGCAGTTTTCCAGGCAATCAGCCCCAGCATTTT; cdr3_aa: CASSFPGNQPQHF
j_call: TRBJ2-2; d_call: TRBD2; v_call: TRBV28; clone_size: -; cdr3_nt: TGTGCCAGCAGTTTGGCAGGGAGGGCCGGGGAGCTGTTTTTT; cdr3_aa: CASSLAGRAGELFF
j_call: TRBJ2-7; d_call: TRBD1; v_call: TRBV5-1; clone_size: -; cdr3_nt: TGCGCCAGCAGCTTCCTTCCGGGACAGGGCTACGAGCAGTACTTC; cdr3_aa: CASSFLPGQGYEQYF
j_call: TRBJ1-2; d_call: -; v_call: TRBV2; clone_size: -; cdr3_nt: TGTGCCAGCAGTGAAGCTCCTCAGGGGACCTATGGCTACACCTTC; cdr3_aa: CASSEAPQGTYGYTF
j_call: TRBJ2-7; d_call: -; v_call: TRBV5-1; clone_size: -; cdr3_nt: TGCGCCAGCAGCTCCCGGGACGGTCCCTACGAGCAGTACTTC; cdr3_aa: CASSSRDGPYEQYF
j_call: TRBJ1-4; d_call: -; v_call: TRBV5-6; clone_size: -; cdr3_nt: TGTGCCAGCAGCCTCGCTTCGATTAGATTTAATGAAAAACTGTTTTTT; cdr3_aa: CASSLASIRFNEKLFF
j_call: TRBJ1-4; d_call: TRBD1; v_call: TRBV6-5; clone_size: -; cdr3_nt: TGTGCCAGCAGGTGGACAGGCTCTAATGAAAAACTGTTTTTT; cdr3_aa: CASRWTGSNEKLFF
j_call: TRBJ2-2; d_call: -; v_call: TRBV27; clone_size: -; cdr3_nt: TGTGCCAGCAGTTTTAGGAGTAACACCGGGGAGCTGTTTTTT; cdr3_aa: CASSFRSNTGELFF
j_call: TRBJ2-7; d_call: TRBD2; v_call: TRBV18; clone_size: few; cdr3_nt: TGTGCCAGCTCACCGTCGGGACTAGCGGGAGAAAGGTACGAGCAGTACTTC; cdr3_aa: CASSPSGLAGERYEQYF
j_call: TRBJ1-3; d_call: -; v_call: TRBV2; clone_size: once; cdr3_nt: TGTGCCAGCAGTGACAGGGGAAACAGTGGAAACACCATATATTTT; cdr3_aa: CASSDRGNSGNTIYF
j_call: TRBJ2-6; d_call: -; v_call: TRBV30; clone_size: -; cdr3_nt: TGTGCCTGGAGTGTAGGCGGAGCGGGGGCCAACGTCCTGACTTTC; cdr3_aa: CAWSVGGAGANVLTF
j_call: TRBJ1-4; d_call: -; v_call: TRBV5-1; clone_size: -; cdr3_nt: TGCGCCAGCAGCGTCGGCGCCCTTACGGGTGAAAAACTGTTTTTT; cdr3_aa: CASSVGALTGEKLFF
j_call: TRBJ2-3; d_call: TRBD2; v_call: TRBV7-3; clone_size: -; cdr3_nt: TGTGCCAGCAGCTGGACTAGCGGGGATACGCAGTATTTT; cdr3_aa: CASSWTSGDTQYF
j_call: TRBJ1-5; d_call: -; v_call: TRBV6-5; clone_size: -; cdr3_nt: TGTGCCAGCAGTTACATATGGGGGAGCAATCAGCCCCAGCATTTT; cdr3_aa: CASSYIWGSNQPQHF